These 2 T cell receptor beta chains were all obtained from the same sample, sequenced in a study of molecular identifiers for immune sequencing clone quantification. From the PCR reads, TCRdb called clonotypes with MiXCR, one entry per CDR3 protein. The table includes about 53,000 distinct CDR3 sequences, about a third detected once. The sequenced sample was naive CD8+ T cells from blood, with Jurkat cell RNA spiked in. Subset defined: FACS-sorted CD8+CD4-CCR7+CD45RA+ naive T cells. These receptors were collected from a human donor in good health. Some libraries in this study had Jurkat cell RNA spiked in.

Ten or more counts support this clonotype. The chain uses TRBV19 and TRBJ2-3; D gene uncertain. Trimming pared 3 bases from V and 3 bases from J, leaving 7 bases between. The CDR3 covers 13 residues. Per germline, CDR1 LNHDA and CDR2 SQIVND (reference sequence). CDR3 residues: CASSITATDTQYF. The CDR3 coding sequence is TGTGCCAGTAGTATCACAGCTACAGATACGCAGTATTTT.

The chain couples TRBV6-5 to TRBJ1-5; the D is unclear. The germline CDR1 and CDR2 sequences are MNHEY and SVGAGI. The CDR3 consists of 15 residues. Deletions cut 6 bases from V and 6 bases from J, with 18 bases between. The CDR3 reads CASSLDIGSGQPQHF. Written as DNA, the CDR3 is TGTGCCAGCAGCCTTGACATCGGTTCGGGTCAGCCCCAGCATTTT.